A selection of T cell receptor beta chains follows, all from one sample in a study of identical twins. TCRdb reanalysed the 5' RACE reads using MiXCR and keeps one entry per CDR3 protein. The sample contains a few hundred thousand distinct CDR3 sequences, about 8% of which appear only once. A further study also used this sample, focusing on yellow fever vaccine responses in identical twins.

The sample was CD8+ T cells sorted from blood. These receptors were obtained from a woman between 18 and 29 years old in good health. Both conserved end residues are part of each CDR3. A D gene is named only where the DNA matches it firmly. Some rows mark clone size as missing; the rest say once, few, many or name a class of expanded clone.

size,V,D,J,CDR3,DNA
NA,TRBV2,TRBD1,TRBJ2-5,CASFGQGAETQYF,TGTGCCAGCTTCGGACAGGGGGCGGAGACCCAGTACTTC
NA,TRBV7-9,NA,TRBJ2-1,CASSPDNYNEQFF,TGTGCCAGCAGCCCCGACAACTACAATGAGCAGTTCTTC
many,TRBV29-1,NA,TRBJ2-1,CSVERGLDSYNEQFF,TGCAGCGTTGAAAGGGGACTGGACTCCTACAATGAGCAGTTCTTC
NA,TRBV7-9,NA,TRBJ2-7,CASSSQGSSSYEQYF,TGTGCCAGCAGCTCCCAGGGTAGTTCCTCCTACGAGCAGTACTTC
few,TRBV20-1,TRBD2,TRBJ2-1,CSASVAGGYNEQFF,TGCAGTGCTAGTGTAGCGGGCGGTTACAATGAGCAGTTCTTC
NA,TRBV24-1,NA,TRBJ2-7,CATSDSFNYEQYF,TGTGCCACCAGTGATTCTTTCAACTACGAGCAGTACTTC
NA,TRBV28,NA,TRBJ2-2,CASGREEVLTGELFF,TGTGCCAGCGGGAGAGAAGAGGTTTTGACCGGGGAGCTGTTTTTT
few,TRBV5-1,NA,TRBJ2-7,CASRLEGYEQYF,TGCGCCAGCAGGCTTGAGGGTTACGAGCAGTACTTC
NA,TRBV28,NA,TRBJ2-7,CASREPGDNEQYF,TGTGCCAGCAGGGAACCAGGGGATAACGAGCAGTACTTC
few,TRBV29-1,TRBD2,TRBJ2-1,CSVALAAVSYNEQFF,TGCAGCGTTGCCCTAGCGGCAGTCTCCTACAATGAGCAGTTCTTC
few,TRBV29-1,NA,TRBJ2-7,CSGARDGSYEQYF,TGCAGCGGCGCCCGGGACGGCTCCTACGAGCAGTACTTC
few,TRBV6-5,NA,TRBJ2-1,CASSYSSLNEQFF,TGTGCCAGCAGTTACTCGTCTCTCAATGAGCAGTTCTTC
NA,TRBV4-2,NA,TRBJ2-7,CASREGGQSYEQYF,TGTGCCAGCAGGGAGGGGGGGCAGAGCTACGAGCAGTACTTC
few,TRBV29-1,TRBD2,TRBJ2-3,CSVPRGTSGVQGPQYF,TGCAGCGTGCCCCGCGGGACTAGCGGGGTTCAAGGGCCGCAGTATTTT
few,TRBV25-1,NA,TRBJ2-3,CASSEGGLGTDTQYF,TGTGCCAGCAGTGAAGGAGGCCTAGGCACAGATACGCAGTATTTT
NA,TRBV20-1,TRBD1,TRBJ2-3,CSARGTGLGDTQYF,TGCAGTGCTAGAGGGACAGGGCTGGGAGATACGCAGTATTTT
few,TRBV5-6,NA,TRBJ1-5,CASSLGQQNQPQHF,TGTGCCAGCAGCTTGGGACAGCAAAATCAGCCCCAGCATTTT
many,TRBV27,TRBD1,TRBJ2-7,CASSLIQGNLYEQYF,TGTGCCAGCAGTCTCATACAGGGGAACCTCTACGAGCAGTACTTC
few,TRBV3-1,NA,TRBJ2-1,CARTRPGHSSYNEQFF,TGTGCCAGGACCCGACCGGGACACTCATCCTACAATGAGCAGTTCTTC
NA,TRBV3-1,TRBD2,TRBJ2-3,CASSQIAGGPEDTQYF,TGTGCCAGCAGCCAAATAGCGGGGGGGCCGGAAGATACGCAGTATTTT
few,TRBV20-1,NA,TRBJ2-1,CSARVGLAPMAPNEQFF,TGCAGTGCTAGAGTGGGTTTGGCACCGATGGCCCCCAATGAGCAGTTCTTC
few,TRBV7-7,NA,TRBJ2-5,CASSHGQGQETQYF,TGTGCTAGCAGCCATGGTCAGGGGCAAGAGACCCAGTACTTC
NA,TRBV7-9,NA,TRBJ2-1,CASSSHGPGPLANEQFF,TGTGCCAGCAGCTCACACGGACCCGGACCCCTCGCCAATGAGCAGTTCTTC
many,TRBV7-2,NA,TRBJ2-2,CASSLEKISGELFF,TGTGCCAGCAGCTTAGAAAAGATTTCCGGGGAGCTGTTTTTT
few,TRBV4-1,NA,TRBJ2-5,CASSQGVAETQYF,TGCGCCAGCAGCCAAGGGGTAGCAGAGACCCAGTACTTC
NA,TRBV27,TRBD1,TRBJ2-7,CASSLFPTGHYEQYF,TGTGCCAGCAGTTTATTCCCGACAGGGCACTACGAGCAGTACTTC
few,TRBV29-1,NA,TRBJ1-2,CSVVGTAVYGYTF,TGCAGCGTGGTCGGGACGGCCGTGTATGGCTACACCTTC